The source of this T cell receptor (beta chain) is a study of T cells after posttransplantation cyclophosphamide. Regarding the study as a whole: Tissue-infiltrating T cells from skin or gut overlapped little with blood T cells. Recipient CMV seropositivity and CMV reactivation strongly tracked TRB clonality.

The repertoire was sequenced with immunoSEQ multiplex PCR; TCRdb's copy has only in-frame clones and lacks some. This table holds about 52,000 clones, around 94% found once. In the case of this clone: The target antigen is unknown.

V was clipped by 2 bases and J by 3 bases, with 8 bases between them. The length of the CDR3 is 14 residues. Germline values: CDR1 WSHSY, CDR2 SAAADI. The specimen was PBMCs. This chain joins TRBV10-2 and TRBJ1-5; a possible D gene is TRBD1 (6 bases). The sequence came from a woman in her 30s in good health and a related stem cell transplant donor. CDR3 protein: CASSEHRDNQPQHF. As DNA, the CDR3 is TGCGCCAGCAGTGAGCACAGGGACAATCAGCCCCAGCATTTT.